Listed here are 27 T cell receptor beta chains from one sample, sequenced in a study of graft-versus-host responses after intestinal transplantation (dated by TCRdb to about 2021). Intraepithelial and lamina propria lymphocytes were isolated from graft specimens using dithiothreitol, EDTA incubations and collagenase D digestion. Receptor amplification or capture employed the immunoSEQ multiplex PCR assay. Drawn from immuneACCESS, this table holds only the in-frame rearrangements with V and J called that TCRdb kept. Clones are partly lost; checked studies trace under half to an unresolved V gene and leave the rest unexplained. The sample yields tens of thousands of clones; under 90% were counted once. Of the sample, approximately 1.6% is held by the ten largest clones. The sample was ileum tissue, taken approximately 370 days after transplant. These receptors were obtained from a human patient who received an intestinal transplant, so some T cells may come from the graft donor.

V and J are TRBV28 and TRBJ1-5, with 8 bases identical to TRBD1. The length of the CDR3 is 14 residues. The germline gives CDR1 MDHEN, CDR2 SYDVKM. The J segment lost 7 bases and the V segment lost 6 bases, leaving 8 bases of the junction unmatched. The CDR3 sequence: CASSYRGRGQPQHF. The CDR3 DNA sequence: TGTGCCAGCAGCTACAGGGGGAGGGGACAGCCCCAGCATTTT. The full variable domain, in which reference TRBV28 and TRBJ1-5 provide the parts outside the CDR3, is DVKVTQSSRYLVKRTGEKVFLECVQDMDHENMFWYRQDPGLGLRLIYFSYDVKMKEKGDIPEGYSVSREKKERFSLILESASTNQTSMYLCASSYRGRGQPQHFGDGTRLSIL.

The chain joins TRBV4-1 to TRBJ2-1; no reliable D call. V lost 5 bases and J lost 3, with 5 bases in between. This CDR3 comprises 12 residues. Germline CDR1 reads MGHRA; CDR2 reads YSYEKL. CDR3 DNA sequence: TGCGCCAGCAGCGCAGGCTACAATGAGCAGTTCTTC. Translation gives CASSAGYNEQFF.

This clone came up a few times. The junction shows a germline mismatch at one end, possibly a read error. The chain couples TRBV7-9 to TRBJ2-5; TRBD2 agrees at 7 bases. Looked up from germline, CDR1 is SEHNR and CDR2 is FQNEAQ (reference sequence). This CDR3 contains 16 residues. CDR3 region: CASSVARDYIQETQYF. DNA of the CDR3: TGTGCCAGCAGCGTAGCCAGGGACTACATACAAGAGACCCAGTACTTC. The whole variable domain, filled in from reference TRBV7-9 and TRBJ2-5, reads DTGVSQNPRHKITKRGQNVTFRCDPISEHNRLYWYRQTLGQGPEFLTYFQNEAQLEKSRLLSDRFSAERPKGSFSTLEIQRTEQGDSAMYLCASSVARDYIQETQYFGPGTRLLVL.

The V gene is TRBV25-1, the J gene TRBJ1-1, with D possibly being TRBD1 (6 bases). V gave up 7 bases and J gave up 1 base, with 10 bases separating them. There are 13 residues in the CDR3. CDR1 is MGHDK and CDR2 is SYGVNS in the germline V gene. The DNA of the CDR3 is TGTGCCAGCACGCGGGGGGCGAACACTGAAGCTTTCTTT. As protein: CASTRGANTEAFF.

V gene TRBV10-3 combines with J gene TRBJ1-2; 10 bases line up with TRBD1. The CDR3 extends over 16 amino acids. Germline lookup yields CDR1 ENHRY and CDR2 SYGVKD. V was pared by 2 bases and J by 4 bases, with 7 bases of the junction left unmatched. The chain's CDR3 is CAISETSRTGGYGYTF. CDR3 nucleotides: TGTGCCATCAGTGAGACTTCTAGGACAGGGGGCTATGGCTACACCTTC.

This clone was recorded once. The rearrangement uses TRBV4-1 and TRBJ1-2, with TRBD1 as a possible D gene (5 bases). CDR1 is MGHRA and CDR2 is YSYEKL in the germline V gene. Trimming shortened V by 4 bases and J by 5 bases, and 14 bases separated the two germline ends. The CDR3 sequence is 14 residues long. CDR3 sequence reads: CASSLLGTVYGYTF. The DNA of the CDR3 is TGCGCCAGCAGCCTCCTGGGGACGGTTTATGGCTACACCTTC.

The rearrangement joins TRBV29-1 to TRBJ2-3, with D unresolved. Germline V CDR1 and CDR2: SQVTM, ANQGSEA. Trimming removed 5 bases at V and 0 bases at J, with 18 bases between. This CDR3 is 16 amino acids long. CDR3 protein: CSVRPPERPSTDTQYF. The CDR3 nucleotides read TGCAGCGTTCGCCCCCCGGAGCGACCCAGCACAGATACGCAGTATTTT.

CDR3 DNA sequence: TGTGCCAGCAGTTTATCCACAGGGCCCTACGAGCAGTACTTC. This gives the protein CASSLSTGPYEQYF. This chain connects TRBV27 to TRBJ2-7; D is possibly TRBD1 (6 bases). V was clipped by 0 bases and J by 2 bases, with 8 bases between them. Germline V gene lookup returns CDR1 MNHEY and CDR2 SMNVEV (reference sequence). The CDR3 length is 14 residues.

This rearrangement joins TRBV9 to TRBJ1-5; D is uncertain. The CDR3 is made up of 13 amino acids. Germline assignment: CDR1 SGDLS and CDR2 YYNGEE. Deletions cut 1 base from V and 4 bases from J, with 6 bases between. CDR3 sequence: CASSVYENQPQHF. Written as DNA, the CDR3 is TGTGCCAGCAGCGTATACGAGAATCAGCCCCAGCATTTT.

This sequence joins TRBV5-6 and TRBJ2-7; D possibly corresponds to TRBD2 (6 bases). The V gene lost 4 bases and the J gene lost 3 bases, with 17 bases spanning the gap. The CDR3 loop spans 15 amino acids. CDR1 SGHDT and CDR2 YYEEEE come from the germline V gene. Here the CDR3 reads CASSRRDFGSYEQYF. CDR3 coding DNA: TGTGCCAGCAGCCGAAGGGACTTCGGGAGCTACGAGCAGTACTTC.

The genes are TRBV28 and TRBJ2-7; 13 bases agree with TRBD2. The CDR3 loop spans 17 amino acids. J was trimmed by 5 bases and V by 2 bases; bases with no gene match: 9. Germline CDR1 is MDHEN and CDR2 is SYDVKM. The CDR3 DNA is TGTGCCAGCAGTTTAGGCGAACTAGCGGGAGGGACAAACGAGCAGTACTTC. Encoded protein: CASSLGELAGGTNEQYF.

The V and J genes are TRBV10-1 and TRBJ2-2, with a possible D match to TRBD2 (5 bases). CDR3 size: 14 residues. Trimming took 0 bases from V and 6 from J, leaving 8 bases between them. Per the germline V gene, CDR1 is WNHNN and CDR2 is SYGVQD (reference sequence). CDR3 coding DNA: TGCGCCAGCAGTGAGTCGTGGGAGCCCGGGGAGCTGTTTTTT. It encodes CASSESWEPGELFF.

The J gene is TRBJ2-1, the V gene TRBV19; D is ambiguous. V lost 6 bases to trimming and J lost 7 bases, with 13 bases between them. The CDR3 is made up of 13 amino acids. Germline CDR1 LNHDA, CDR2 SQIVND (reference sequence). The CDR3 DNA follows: TGTGCCAGTAGAAGCCTTGGGCGAAATGAGCAGTTCTTC. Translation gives CASRSLGRNEQFF.

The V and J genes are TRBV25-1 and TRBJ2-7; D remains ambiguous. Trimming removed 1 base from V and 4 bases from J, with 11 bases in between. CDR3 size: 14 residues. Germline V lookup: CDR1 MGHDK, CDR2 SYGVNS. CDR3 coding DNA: TGTGCCAGCAGTGAATCTGTCTCTCCTTACGAGCAGTACTTC. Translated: CASSESVSPYEQYF.

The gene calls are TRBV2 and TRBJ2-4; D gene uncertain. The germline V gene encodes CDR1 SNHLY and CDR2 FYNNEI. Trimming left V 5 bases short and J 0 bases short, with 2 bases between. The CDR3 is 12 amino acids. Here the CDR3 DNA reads TGTGCCAGCAGTTTAGCCAAAAACATTCAGTACTTC. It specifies CASSLAKNIQYF.

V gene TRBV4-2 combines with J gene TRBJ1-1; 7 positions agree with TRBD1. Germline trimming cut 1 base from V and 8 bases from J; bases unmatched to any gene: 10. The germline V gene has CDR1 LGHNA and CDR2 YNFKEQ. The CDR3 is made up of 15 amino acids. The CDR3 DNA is TGTGCCAGCAGCCAAGGTCGACGACAGGGCGCGGAAGCTTTCTTT. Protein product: CASSQGRRQGAEAFF.

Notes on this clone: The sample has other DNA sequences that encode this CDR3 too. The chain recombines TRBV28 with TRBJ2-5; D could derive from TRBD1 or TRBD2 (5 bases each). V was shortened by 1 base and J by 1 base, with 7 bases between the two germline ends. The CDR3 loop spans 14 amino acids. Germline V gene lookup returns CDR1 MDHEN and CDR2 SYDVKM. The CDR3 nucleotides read TGTGCCAGCAGTTTATCCGGGACCCAAGAGACCCAGTACTTC. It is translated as CASSLSGTQETQYF.

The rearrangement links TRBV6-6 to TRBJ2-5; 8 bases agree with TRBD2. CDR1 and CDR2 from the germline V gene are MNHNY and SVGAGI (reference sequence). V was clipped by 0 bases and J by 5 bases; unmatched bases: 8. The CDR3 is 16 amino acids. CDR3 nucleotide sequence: TGTGCCAGCAGTTACTCGATACCGGGGGGGAGGGAGACCCAGTACTTC. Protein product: CASSYSIPGGRETQYF.

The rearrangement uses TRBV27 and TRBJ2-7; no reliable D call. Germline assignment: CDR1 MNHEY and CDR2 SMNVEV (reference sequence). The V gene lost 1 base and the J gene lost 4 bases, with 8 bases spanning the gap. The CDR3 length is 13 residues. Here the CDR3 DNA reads TGTGCCAGCAGTTTATTTATGGGGTACGAGCAGTACTTC. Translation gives CASSLFMGYEQYF.

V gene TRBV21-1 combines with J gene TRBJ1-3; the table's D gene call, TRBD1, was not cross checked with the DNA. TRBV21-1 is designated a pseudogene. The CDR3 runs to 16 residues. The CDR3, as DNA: TGTGCCAGCAGCAAAGGGACAGGGGGATCTGGAAACACCATATATTTT. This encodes CASSKGTGGSGNTIYF.

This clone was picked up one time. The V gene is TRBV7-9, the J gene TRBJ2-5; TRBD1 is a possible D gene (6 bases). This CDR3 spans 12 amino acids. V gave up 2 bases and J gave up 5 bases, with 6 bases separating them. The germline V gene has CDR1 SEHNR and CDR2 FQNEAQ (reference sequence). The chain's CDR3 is CASSLRGETQYF. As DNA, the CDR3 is TGTGCCAGCAGCTTAAGGGGGGAGACCCAGTACTTC.

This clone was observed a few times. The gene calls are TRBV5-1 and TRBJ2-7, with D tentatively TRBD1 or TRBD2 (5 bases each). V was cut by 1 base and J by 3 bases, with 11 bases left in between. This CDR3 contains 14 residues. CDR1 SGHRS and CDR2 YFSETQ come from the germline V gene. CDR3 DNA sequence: TGCGCCAGCAGCTTGACCGGGACCTTCTACGAGCAGTACTTC. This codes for CASSLTGTFYEQYF.

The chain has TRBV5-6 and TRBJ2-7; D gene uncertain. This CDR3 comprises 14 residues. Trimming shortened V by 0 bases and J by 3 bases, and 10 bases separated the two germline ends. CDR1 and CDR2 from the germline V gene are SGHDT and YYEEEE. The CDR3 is CASSLGQMGYEQYF. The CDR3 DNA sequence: TGTGCCAGCAGCTTGGGGCAAATGGGCTACGAGCAGTACTTC.

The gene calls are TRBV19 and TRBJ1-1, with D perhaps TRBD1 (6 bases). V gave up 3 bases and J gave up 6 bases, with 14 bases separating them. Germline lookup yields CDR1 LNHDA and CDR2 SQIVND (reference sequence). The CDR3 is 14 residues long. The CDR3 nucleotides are TGTGCCAGTAGTATCCCGGGGGGCAGGGCTGAAGCTTTCTTT. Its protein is CASSIPGGRAEAFF. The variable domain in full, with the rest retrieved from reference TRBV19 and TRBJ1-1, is DGGITQSPKYLFRKEGQNVTLSCEQNLNHDAMYWYRQDPGQGLRLIYYSQIVNDFQKGDIAEGYSVSREKKESFPLTVTSAQKNPTAFYLCASSIPGGRAEAFFGQGTRLTVV.

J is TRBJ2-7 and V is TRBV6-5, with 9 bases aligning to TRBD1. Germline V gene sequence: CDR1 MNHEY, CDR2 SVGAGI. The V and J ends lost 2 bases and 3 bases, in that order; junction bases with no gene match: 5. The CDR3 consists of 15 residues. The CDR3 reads CASSYTGGTGYEQYF. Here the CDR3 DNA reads TGTGCCAGCAGTTACACAGGGGGCACGGGCTACGAGCAGTACTTC.

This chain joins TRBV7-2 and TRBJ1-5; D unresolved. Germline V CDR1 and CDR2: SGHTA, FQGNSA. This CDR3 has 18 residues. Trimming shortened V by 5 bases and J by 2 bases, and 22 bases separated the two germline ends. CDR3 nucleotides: TGTGCCAGCAGCCCCCAAGGGCGGGGTAGGTGGGGCAATCAGCCCCAGCATTTT. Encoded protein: CASSPQGRGRWGNQPQHF.

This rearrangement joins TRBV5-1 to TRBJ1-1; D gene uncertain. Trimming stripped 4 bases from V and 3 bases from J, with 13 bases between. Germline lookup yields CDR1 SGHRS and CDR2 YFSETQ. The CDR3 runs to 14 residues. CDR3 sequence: CASSPGFGDTEAFF. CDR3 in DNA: TGCGCCAGCAGCCCGGGCTTCGGTGACACTGAAGCTTTCTTT.